These T cell receptor beta chains were read from a single sample in a study of blood T cells in healthy people across ages. MiXCR, applied by TCRdb to the 5' RACE reads, yields one record per CDR3 protein. The sample holds around 1,500,000 distinct CDR3 sequences, approximately 38% seen once. Sequenced sample: blood. The source is a woman between 18 and 29 years old in good health. The CDR3 runs from the conserved cysteine through the conserved F or W. A D gene is named only where the DNA matches it firmly. Clone size is not always given. Where it is, it says once, few, many or a class for expanded clones.

v_call	d_call	clone_size	j_call	cdr3_nt	cdr3_aa
TRBV7-2	.	.	TRBJ2-3	TGTGCCAGCAGCTTAGGGGACCCTGGGAAGTATTTT	CASSLGDPGKYF
TRBV28	.	many	TRBJ2-7	TGTGCCAGCAGTCCTATAGGACTACTCTCCTACGAGCAGTACTTC	CASSPIGLLSYEQYF
TRBV5-5	TRBD1	.	TRBJ1-1	TGTGCCAGCAGCCCTCGGGATGGGACAGGGGGCAGTTTCACTGAAGCTTTCTTT	CASSPRDGTGGSFTEAFF
TRBV2	.	.	TRBJ2-5	TGTGCCAGCGAGAGAGGCCCTCAAGAGACCCAGTACTTC	CASERGPQETQYF
TRBV7-9	.	few	TRBJ1-6	TGTGCCAGCAGCTTAAGAAGTATACACAATAATTCACCCCTCCACTTT	CASSLRSIHNNSPLHF
TRBV28	TRBD2	.	TRBJ2-7	TGTGCCAGCAGTTCGACTAGCGGGGTTGAAGAGCAGTACTTC	CASSSTSGVEEQYF
TRBV7-9	TRBD1	.	TRBJ2-3	TGTGCCAGCAGCGGACAGGGAGACACAGATACGCGGTATTTT	CASSGQGDTDTRYF
TRBV7-2	TRBD2	.	TRBJ2-7	TGTGCCAGCAGCTTACCCGAAGCCGGGACTAGCGGGAGCTCCTACGAGCAGTACTTC	CASSLPEAGTSGSSYEQYF
TRBV2	.	few	TRBJ2-1	TGTGCCAGCAGTTGGGCGCTCGGTAATGAGCAGTTCTTC	CASSWALGNEQFF
TRBV10-3	.	.	TRBJ1-2	TGTGCCACTTCGACAGCTAACTATGGCCACACCTTC	CATSTANYGHTF
TRBV21-1	.	.	TRBJ2-7	TGTGCCAGCAGCAAAGTTAAGAGACAGGGGAATTACGAGCAGTACTTC	CASSKVKRQGNYEQYF
TRBV7-2	TRBD1	.	TRBJ2-3	TGTGCCAGCAGCTCCCGGGACAGTTACGCAGATACGCAGTATTTT	CASSSRDSYADTQYF
TRBV27	.	.	TRBJ2-3	TGTGCCAGCAGCCCAATTGGGGGCGGCACAGATACGCAGTATTTT	CASSPIGGGTDTQYF
TRBV11-2	.	few	TRBJ2-7	TGTGCCAGCAGCGTGGGGACGGTACGGGACGAGCAGTACTTC	CASSVGTVRDEQYF
TRBV15	.	.	TRBJ2-5	TGTGCCACCAGCAGAGATAACAGAGAGACCCAGTACTTC	CATSRDNRETQYF
TRBV12-3/TRBV12-4	.	.	TRBJ1-6	TGTGCCAGCAGTTTCGGAGACAGGCAGGGTTCACCCCTCCACTTT	CASSFGDRQGSPLHF
TRBV12-3/TRBV12-4	.	.	TRBJ2-3	TGTGCCAGCAAGGGTTCAGATACGCAGTATTTT	CASKGSDTQYF
TRBV20-1	.	.	TRBJ1-5	TGCAGTGCTACGAAACCAGGGTTGGGCAATCAGCCCCAGCATTTT	CSATKPGLGNQPQHF
TRBV11-2	TRBD2	few	TRBJ2-1	TGTGCCAGCAGCAAAGAGGGATGGGGGACTAGCACTCGGAATGAGCAGTTCTTC	CASSKEGWGTSTRNEQFF
TRBV7-2	.	.	TRBJ1-2	TGTGCCAGCAGCTCACGGAACCTTTTCTATGGCTACACCTTC	CASSSRNLFYGYTF
TRBV12-3/TRBV12-4	TRBD2	.	TRBJ2-7	TGTGCCAGCAGATCCGGACTAGCGGGAGCCTCCTACGAGCAGTACTTC	CASRSGLAGASYEQYF
TRBV15	TRBD2	.	TRBJ2-1	TGTGCCACCAGCAGACGAACCGGGACACGGACTAGCGGGGCCTACAATGAGCAGTTCTTC	CATSRRTGTRTSGAYNEQFF
TRBV3-1	TRBD1	few	TRBJ1-2	TGTGCCAGCAGCCTAACACAGGGGTCCACAAATGGCTACACCTTC	CASSLTQGSTNGYTF
TRBV7-9	.	.	TRBJ1-5	TGTGCCAGCAGCTCCATCCGGGCAAAGGGCAATCAGCCCCAGCATTTT	CASSSIRAKGNQPQHF
TRBV7-2	.	once	TRBJ1-2	TGTGCCAGCAGCTCCCACAGGGTGGGCTACACCTTC	CASSSHRVGYTF
TRBV7-2	.	few	TRBJ1-1	TGTGCCAGCAGCAACCGGGCCGCCAAAGAGAACACTGAAGCTTTCTTT	CASSNRAAKENTEAFF
TRBV6-1	.	few	TRBJ1-5	TGTGCCAGCTCGAGAGACACCAGAAATCAGCCCCAGCATTTT	CASSRDTRNQPQHF
TRBV6-2/TRBV6-3	.	.	TRBJ2-1	TGTGCCAGCAGGGCCGGGGCGGGCCTCAATGAGCAGTTCTTC	CASRAGAGLNEQFF